The rows below give T cell receptor beta chains drawn from one sample of a study of molecular identifiers for immune sequencing clone quantification. TCRdb re-analysed the PCR reads in MiXCR, keeping a single row per CDR3 protein. Of over 300,000 distinct CDR3 sequences in the sample, 24% are singletons; the top ten hold about 0.74%. Sequencing input: naive CD8+ T cells from blood, with Jurkat cell RNA spiked in. These TCRs come from a human donor in good health. Some libraries in this study had Jurkat cell RNA spiked in. The CDR3 runs from the conserved cysteine through the conserved F or W. Fields, in order: V gene, J gene, D gene, clone size, CDR3 protein, CDR3 DNA. A D gene is named only where the DNA matches it firmly. Clone size is stated in some rows and not others, as once, few, many or a class when expanded.

TRBV27	TRBJ1-6	NA	few	CASNPLGGDSPLHF	TGTGCCAGCAACCCCCTGGGGGGAGACTCACCCCTCCACTTT
TRBV27	TRBJ1-2	TRBD1	NA	CAGSLARRTGGENGYTF	TGTGCCGGCAGTTTAGCCAGGAGGACAGGGGGAGAAAATGGCTACACCTTC
TRBV12-3/TRBV12-4	TRBJ2-3	TRBD2	few	CASTPDRIAGGTDTQYF	TGTGCCAGCACCCCCGATCGGATAGCGGGGGGCACAGATACGCAGTATTTT
TRBV28	TRBJ2-5	TRBD2	many	CASSPLRLAGGEETQYF	TGTGCCAGCAGTCCGCTGAGACTAGCGGGAGGGGAAGAGACCCAGTACTTC
TRBV12-3/TRBV12-4	TRBJ2-3	NA	many	CASSFYPDTQYF	TGTGCCAGCAGTTTTTACCCAGATACGCAGTATTTT
TRBV27	TRBJ1-1	TRBD1	many	CASRTGGTEAFF	TGTGCCAGCAGAACAGGGGGCACTGAAGCTTTCTTT
TRBV9	TRBJ2-1	NA	NA	CASSDEYNEQFF	TGTGCCAGCAGCGACGAGTACAATGAGCAGTTCTTC
TRBV27	TRBJ1-1	TRBD1	NA	CASSLAGGRIAGTEAFF	TGTGCCAGCAGTTTAGCAGGGGGCAGGATAGCGGGCACTGAAGCTTTCTTT
TRBV7-2	TRBJ1-1	NA	many	CASSLSPGSSEAFF	TGTGCCAGCAGCTTAAGCCCAGGGAGTTCTGAAGCTTTCTTT
TRBV2	TRBJ2-3	NA	many	CASIRGSFEPTDTQYF	TGTGCCAGCATCCGGGGTTCTTTTGAACCGACAGATACGCAGTATTTT
TRBV6-6	TRBJ2-3	TRBD2	NA	CASRGWTSGRDTQYF	TGTGCCAGCAGGGGGTGGACTAGCGGGAGAGATACGCAGTATTTT
TRBV20-1	TRBJ2-3	NA	few	CSARGQRGSWGSDTQYF	TGCAGTGCTAGAGGGCAGCGAGGTAGCTGGGGCTCGGATACGCAGTATTTT
TRBV27	TRBJ2-7	TRBD2	NA	CASSSGGFDEQYF	TGTGCCAGCAGTAGCGGGGGGTTCGACGAGCAGTACTTC
TRBV6-2/TRBV6-3	TRBJ2-7	TRBD2	NA	CASSSGAGGFEQYF	TGTGCCAGCAGTTCCGGGGCCGGGGGGTTCGAGCAGTACTTC
TRBV7-9	TRBJ2-5	NA	many	CASSSPGEETQYF	TGTGCCAGCAGCTCCCCTGGGGAGGAGACCCAGTACTTC
TRBV20-1	TRBJ2-7	NA	many	CSAVLSYEQYF	TGCAGTGCGGTACTCTCCTACGAGCAGTACTTC
TRBV7-2	TRBJ2-7	TRBD1	NA	CASSFPKDRGSVLYEQYF	TGTGCCAGCAGCTTCCCCAAAGACAGGGGCTCTGTGTTATACGAGCAGTACTTC
TRBV12-3/TRBV12-4	TRBJ2-7	NA	many	CASSPWSYEQYF	TGTGCCAGCAGCCCCTGGTCGTACGAGCAGTACTTC
TRBV7-2	TRBJ2-1	TRBD2	NA	CASSPPTPGLAVTALGDEQFF	TGTGCCAGCAGCCCACCGACACCGGGACTAGCGGTTACCGCCTTGGGGGACGAGCAGTTCTTC
TRBV27	TRBJ2-3	TRBD2	few	CASSSFEGLDTDTQYF	TGTGCCAGCAGTTCATTTGAGGGACTAGACACAGATACGCAGTATTTT
TRBV2	TRBJ2-3	TRBD2	many	CASRSLAGGYLSTDTQYF	TGTGCCAGCAGGAGCCTAGCGGGAGGGTATCTCAGCACAGATACGCAGTATTTT
TRBV4-3	TRBJ2-2	NA	NA	CASSQDPAGPQTGELFF	TGCGCCAGCAGCCAAGATCCAGCCGGGCCCCAGACCGGGGAGCTGTTTTTT
TRBV27	TRBJ1-2	TRBD1	NA	CASSLSGGPNYTF	TGTGCCAGCAGTCTATCAGGGGGCCCGAATTACACCTTC
TRBV7-9	TRBJ2-1	NA	many	CASRTGQYNEQFF	TGTGCCAGCAGAACTGGACAGTACAATGAGCAGTTCTTC
TRBV7-9	TRBJ1-1	TRBD1	few	CAGDRGGTEAFF	TGTGCCGGCGACAGGGGTGGCACTGAAGCTTTCTTT
TRBV12-3/TRBV12-4	TRBJ2-3	NA	NA	CASSLRGDDTQYF	TGTGCCAGCAGTTTACGAGGAGATGATACGCAGTATTTT
TRBV7-9	TRBJ1-1	NA	many	CASSLGLDPEAFF	TGTGCCAGCAGCTTAGGACTGGATCCTGAAGCTTTCTTT
TRBV7-2	TRBJ2-3	TRBD2	many	CASSYLSGTSTDTQYF	TGTGCCAGCAGCTACCTTAGCGGGACTAGCACAGATACGCAGTATTTT
TRBV16	TRBJ1-1	NA	many	CASSPEWGNMNTEAFF	TGTGCCAGCAGCCCAGAATGGGGCAACATGAACACTGAAGCTTTCTTT
TRBV7-9	TRBJ1-4	TRBD1	NA	CVSSPPMDRLNEKLFF	TGTGTCAGCAGCCCGCCAATGGACAGGTTAAATGAAAAACTGTTTTTT
TRBV24-1	TRBJ2-3	TRBD1	many	CATSDLDRGPDTQYF	TGTGCCACCAGTGATTTGGACAGGGGGCCAGATACGCAGTATTTT